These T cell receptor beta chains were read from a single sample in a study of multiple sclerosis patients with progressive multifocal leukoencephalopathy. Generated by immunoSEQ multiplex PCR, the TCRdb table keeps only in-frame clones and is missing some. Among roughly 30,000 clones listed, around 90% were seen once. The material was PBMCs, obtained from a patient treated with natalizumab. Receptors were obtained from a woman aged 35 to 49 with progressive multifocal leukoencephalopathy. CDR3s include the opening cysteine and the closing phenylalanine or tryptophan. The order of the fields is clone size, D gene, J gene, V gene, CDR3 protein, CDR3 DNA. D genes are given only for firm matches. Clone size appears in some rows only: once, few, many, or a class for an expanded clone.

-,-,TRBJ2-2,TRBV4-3,CASSQDRPGELFF,TGCGCCAGCAGCCAAGATAGGCCCGGGGAGCTGTTTTTT
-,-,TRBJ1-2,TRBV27,CASKDRTNYGYTF,TGTGCCAGCAAAGACAGGACTAACTATGGCTACACCTTC
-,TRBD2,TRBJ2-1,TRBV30,CAWSVHAGLANNEQFF,TGTGCCTGGAGTGTACATGCGGGACTAGCGAACAATGAGCAGTTCTTC
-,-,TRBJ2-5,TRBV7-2,CASSVNLLKTQYF,TGTGCCAGCAGCGTGAACCTCTTGAAGACCCAGTACTTC
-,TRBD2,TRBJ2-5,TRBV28,CASSTGTSGVETQYF,TGTGCCAGCAGTACCGGGACTAGCGGTGTGGAGACCCAGTACTTC
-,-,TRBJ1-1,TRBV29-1,CSVEVGGGDNAFF,TGCAGCGTTGAAGTAGGGGGGGGCGACAACGCTTTCTTT
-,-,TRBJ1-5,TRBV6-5,CASSYSHSNQPQHF,TGTGCCAGCAGTTACTCCCATAGCAATCAGCCCCAGCATTTT
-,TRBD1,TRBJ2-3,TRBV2,CASRQGTGRGDTQYF,TGTGCCAGCAGGCAAGGGACAGGGAGGGGAGATACGCAGTATTTT
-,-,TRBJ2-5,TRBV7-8,CASSQRGGRETQYF,TGTGCCAGCAGCCAGAGAGGGGGTCGGGAGACCCAGTACTTC
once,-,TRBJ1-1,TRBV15,CATSRAGSFNTEAFF,TGTGCCACCAGCAGAGCGGGATCCTTTAACACTGAAGCTTTCTTT
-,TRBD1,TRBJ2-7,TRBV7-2,CAIRDRGYEQYF,TGTGCGATCCGGGACAGGGGCTACGAGCAGTACTTC
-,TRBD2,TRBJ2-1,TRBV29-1,CSGWGTSGDRPNEQFF,TGCAGCGGATGGGGGACTAGCGGAGATCGCCCCAATGAGCAGTTCTTC
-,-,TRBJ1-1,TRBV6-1,CASSVGDGRRGTEAFF,TGTGCCAGCAGTGTCGGGGACGGGAGGAGGGGGACTGAAGCTTTCTTT
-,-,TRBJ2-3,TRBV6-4,CASSDSGGADTQYF,TGTGCCAGCAGTGACTCGGGCGGCGCAGATACGCAGTATTTT
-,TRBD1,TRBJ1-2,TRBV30,CAWSPGTVYGYTF,TGTGCCTGGAGCCCCGGGACAGTCTATGGCTACACCTTC
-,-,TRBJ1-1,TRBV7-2,CASSLVVNTEAFF,TGTGCCAGCAGCTTAGTAGTTAACACTGAAGCTTTCTTT
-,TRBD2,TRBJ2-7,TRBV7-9,CASSLSGSVNEQYF,TGTGCCAGCAGCTTAAGCGGGAGTGTCAACGAGCAGTACTTC
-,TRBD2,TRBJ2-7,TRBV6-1,CASRPIAGTYEQYF,TGTGCCAGCCGGCCTATAGCGGGGACCTACGAGCAGTACTTC
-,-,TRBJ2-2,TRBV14,CASSIHRGPGTGELFF,TGTGCCAGCAGCATTCACCGGGGCCCCGGCACCGGGGAGCTGTTTTTT
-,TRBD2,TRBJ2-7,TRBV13,CASSQSGRASYEQYF,TGTGCCAGCAGCCAAAGCGGGAGGGCCTCGTACGAGCAGTACTTC
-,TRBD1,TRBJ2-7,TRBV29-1,CSARLGQGNYEQYF,TGCAGCGCAAGACTCGGACAGGGGAATTACGAGCAGTACTTC
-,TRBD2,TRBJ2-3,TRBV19,CASGASGSEGTDTQYF,TGTGCCAGTGGGGCTAGCGGGAGTGAAGGCACAGATACGCAGTATTTT
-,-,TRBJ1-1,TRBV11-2,CASSLRNTEAFF,TGTGCCAGCAGCTTGAGGAACACTGAAGCTTTCTTT
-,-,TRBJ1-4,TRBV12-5,CASGLGAPNEKLFF,TGTGCTAGTGGTTTGGGGGCGCCTAATGAAAAACTGTTTTTT
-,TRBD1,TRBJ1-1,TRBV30,CAGQGMNTEAFF,TGTGCCGGACAGGGTATGAACACTGAAGCTTTCTTT
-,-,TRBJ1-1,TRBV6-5,CASSLTFWGTEAFF,TGTGCCAGCAGTCTAACGTTCTGGGGGACTGAAGCTTTCTTT
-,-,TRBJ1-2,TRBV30,CAWSGIYGYTF,TGTGCCTGGAGCGGGATCTATGGCTACACCTTC
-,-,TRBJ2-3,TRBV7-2,CASSLLPLTGSTDTQYF,TGTGCCAGCAGCCTACTACCGCTGACAGGATCCACAGATACGCAGTATTTT
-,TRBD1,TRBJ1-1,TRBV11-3,CASSPGRGLGTNTEAFF,TGTGCCAGCAGCCCAGGAAGGGGGCTTGGAACGAACACTGAAGCTTTCTTT
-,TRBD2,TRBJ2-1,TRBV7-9,CASRYGEGLNNEQFF,TGTGCCAGCAGGTACGGGGAGGGACTCAACAATGAGCAGTTCTTC
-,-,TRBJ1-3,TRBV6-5,CASSLTLRDTIYF,TGTGCCAGCAGCCTGACCCTACGGGACACCATATATTTT
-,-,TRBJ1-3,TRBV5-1,CASSLVGQGISGNTIYF,TGCGCCAGCAGCTTGGTGGGGCAGGGGATCTCTGGAAACACCATATATTTT
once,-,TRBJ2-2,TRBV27,CASSLYKANTGELFF,TGTGCCAGCAGTTTGTACAAAGCGAACACCGGGGAGCTGTTTTTT
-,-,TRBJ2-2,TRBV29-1,CSVEKGYTGELFF,TGCAGCGTTGAGAAGGGGTACACCGGGGAGCTGTTTTTT
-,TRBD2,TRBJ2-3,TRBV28,CASIRGLAGGASTDTQYF,TGTGCCAGCATAAGGGGACTAGCGGGAGGTGCGAGCACAGATACGCAGTATTTT
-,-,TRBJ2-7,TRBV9,CASSEQENYEQYF,TGTGCCAGCAGTGAACAGGAAAACTACGAGCAGTACTTC
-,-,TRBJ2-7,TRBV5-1,CASSLLETYEQYF,TGCGCCAGCAGCTTGCTGGAAACCTACGAGCAGTACTTC